The 21 T cell receptor beta chains listed next were all sequenced from one sample in a study of Ad26.COV2.S vaccination and SARS-CoV-2 variants. Sequencing was performed with immunoSEQ multiplex PCR; in TCRdb, only in-frame clones are kept and a portion is missing. The sample records about 350,000 clones, just over 90% being singletons. The sequencing here drew on peripheral blood, taken after recovery from COVID-19. These receptors were obtained from a human donor who had recovered from COVID-19.

The rearrangement joins TRBV10-3 to TRBJ1-2; D uncertain. In germline, CDR1 is ENHRY, CDR2 SYGVKD. Trimming took off 2 bases at V and 0 bases at J, with 10 bases between the two ends. The CDR3 extends over 15 amino acids. The CDR3 spells CAISEPRIANYGYTF. CDR3 DNA: TGTGCCATCAGTGAGCCCAGAATAGCTAACTATGGCTACACCTTC.

This clone was counted once. This rearrangement joins TRBV6-5 to TRBJ2-1; D possibly uses TRBD1 or TRBD2 (6 bases each). The CDR3 sequence is 15 residues long. Germline assignment: CDR1 MNHEY and CDR2 SVGAGI. V was pared by 7 bases and J by 7 bases, with 20 bases between. CDR3 residues: CASNVGGQGRNEQFF. The CDR3 DNA follows: TGTGCCAGCAATGTTGGGGGCCAGGGGAGGAATGAGCAGTTCTTC.

J is TRBJ1-1 and V is TRBV10-1; the D gene is possibly TRBD1 (5 bases). CDR1 and CDR2 from the germline V gene are WNHNN and SYGVQD (reference sequence). The V end lost 6 bases, the J end lost 7 bases, and 12 bases lay between the germline ends. The CDR3 contains 12 residues. CDR3 loop: CASRGTRSEAFF. The CDR3 DNA reads TGCGCCAGCAGGGGGACGCGGAGTGAAGCTTTCTTT.

The chain recombines TRBV6-4 with TRBJ2-3, with D perhaps matching TRBD1 or TRBD2 (5 bases each). The V end lost 4 bases, the J end lost 2 bases, and 10 bases lay between the germline ends. The germline gives CDR1 MRHNA, CDR2 SNTAGT. This CDR3 region has 14 residues. The CDR3 bases are TGTGCCAGCAGTGGGGGCCGGGACACAGATACGCAGTATTTT. Its protein is CASSGGRDTDTQYF.

In this sample, this clone turned up once. The rearrangement uses TRBV9 and TRBJ2-5; 7 nucleotides agree with TRBD2. Germline V gives CDR1 SGDLS, CDR2 YYNGEE. The CDR3 contains 15 residues. V was pared by 3 bases and J by 5 bases, with 10 bases of the junction left unmatched. This CDR3 reads CASSAQRGTRETQYF. In DNA form, the CDR3 reads TGTGCCAGCAGCGCTCAGCGGGGAACGCGGGAGACCCAGTACTTC.

The chain uses TRBV2 and TRBJ1-5; TRBD1 matches at 8 bases. V trimming: 7 bases; J trimming: 5 bases; junction bases outside the gene matches: 4. CDR3 length: 13 amino acids. From germline, CDR1 is SNHLY and CDR2 FYNNEI. CDR3 in DNA: TGTGCCAGCATGGGCAGGGGGCATCAGCCCCAGCATTTT. It specifies CASMGRGHQPQHF.

The chain employs TRBV18 and TRBJ2-3, with D hard to call. Trimming cost V 1 base and J 2 bases, with 7 bases left between them. CDR1 is KGHSH and CDR2 is LQKENI in the germline V gene. The CDR3 is 14 amino acids. The chain's CDR3 is CASSPLGDTDTQYF. DNA for the CDR3: TGTGCCAGCTCACCACTTGGGGACACAGATACGCAGTATTTT.

V usage is TRBV7-6 and J usage is TRBJ1-2; D remains ambiguous. Trimming took 0 bases from V and 6 from J, leaving 8 bases between them. The CDR3 is made up of 13 amino acids. Germline V gives CDR1 SGHVS, CDR2 FNYEAQ. Here the CDR3 reads CASSLAGGNGYTF. The CDR3 region has the DNA TGTGCCAGCAGCTTAGCGGGAGGGAATGGCTACACCTTC.

The chain uses TRBV5-1 and TRBJ2-1; TRBD1 is a possible D gene (5 bases). Trimming removed 0 bases at V and 3 bases at J, with 7 bases between. CDR3 length: 14 amino acids. Germline CDR1 is SGHRS and CDR2 is YFSETQ. CDR3 sequence (DNA): TGCGCCAGCAGCTTGGAAGGACACTACAATGAGCAGTTCTTC. It specifies CASSLEGHYNEQFF.

The chain is built from TRBV5-4 and TRBJ2-1; 7 bases map to TRBD2. The trim removed 3 bases at V and 1 base at J, leaving 4 bases unmatched. The CDR3 runs 15 residues. Germline lookup yields CDR1 SGHNT and CDR2 YYREEE (reference sequence). The CDR3: CASSSGGRSYNEQFF. As DNA, the CDR3 is TGTGCCAGCAGCTCGGGGGGTCGTTCCTACAATGAGCAGTTCTTC.

The chain combines TRBV5-4 with TRBJ1-5; D not certain. Looked up from germline, CDR1 is SGHNT and CDR2 is YYREEE (reference sequence). There are 12 residues in the CDR3. V gave up 0 bases and J gave up 5 bases, with 3 bases separating them. The CDR3 DNA reads as TGTGCCAGCAGCTTGGGAGATCAGCCCCAGCATTTT. Its protein product is CASSLGDQPQHF.

The CDR3 sequence is CASSPERNYGYTF. The CDR3 nucleotides read TGTGCCAGCTCACCGGAGAGAAACTATGGCTACACCTTC. This chain uses TRBV18 with TRBJ1-2; D is unclear. The ends were cut back, 3 bases at V and 2 bases at J, with 7 bases in the middle. Germline CDR1 is KGHSH and CDR2 is LQKENI. The CDR3 is made up of 13 amino acids.

V usage is TRBV23-1 and J usage is TRBJ2-5, with D possibly matching TRBD2 (6 bases). TRBV23-1 is annotated as an ORF whose role is uncertain. There are 14 residues in the CDR3. V lost 6 bases and J lost 2, with 13 bases in between. This CDR3 is CASRPGTRQETQYF. DNA of the CDR3: TGCGCCAGCAGGCCAGGGACTCGGCAAGAGACCCAGTACTTC.

The genes are TRBV6-4 and TRBJ2-3; TRBD2 matches 7 bases. Germline V gene data show CDR1 as MRHNA and CDR2 as SNTAGT. The J segment lost 1 base and the V segment lost 7 bases, leaving 2 bases of the junction unmatched. The CDR3 runs 13 residues. The CDR3 nucleotides are TGTGCCAGCACGGGACTACGCACAGATACGCAGTATTTT. Its translation: CASTGLRTDTQYF.

The chain joins TRBV19 to TRBJ1-1, with D possibly being TRBD1 (5 bases). Trimming stripped 3 bases from V and 5 bases from J, with 19 bases between. The CDR3 length is 16 residues. Germline-derived CDR1 and CDR2 are LNHDA and SQIVND (reference sequence). The CDR3 reads CASSMTGLPTSTEAFF. In DNA, the CDR3 is TGTGCCAGTAGTATGACGGGGCTCCCAACCTCGACTGAAGCTTTCTTT.

Only a few counts were recorded for this clone. The chain uses TRBV5-4 and TRBJ1-1; no reliable D call. The CDR3 runs 13 residues. CDR1 and CDR2 from the germline V gene are SGHNT and YYREEE (reference sequence). Trimming removed 0 bases from V and 3 bases from J, with 6 bases in between. Here the CDR3 reads CASSLAWDTEAFF. The CDR3 coding sequence is TGTGCCAGCAGCTTGGCATGGGACACTGAAGCTTTCTTT.

The rearrangement links TRBV6-5 to TRBJ1-1, with a possible D match to TRBD1 (5 bases). V was cut by 7 bases and J by 4 bases, with 13 bases left in between. Germline CDR1 reads MNHEY; CDR2 reads SVGAGI. This CDR3 spans 13 amino acids. CDR3 amino acids: CASTTPGGTEAFF. In nucleotides, the CDR3 is TGTGCCAGCACGACACCGGGGGGCACTGAAGCTTTCTTT.

The rearrangement uses TRBV2 and TRBJ1-1; no definite D call. Germline V gene data show CDR1 as SNHLY and CDR2 as FYNNEI. The length of the CDR3 is 12 residues. Trimming removed 7 bases at V and 0 bases at J, with 6 bases between. The CDR3 nucleotides are TGTGCCAGCATGAGGTTGAACACTGAAGCTTTCTTT. Translation: CASMRLNTEAFF.

J is TRBJ2-6 and V is TRBV9; no clear D. From germline, CDR1 is SGDLS and CDR2 YYNGEE. The CDR3 runs to 14 residues. The V and J ends lost 3 bases and 4 bases respectively, with 8 bases between them. The CDR3 nucleotides read TGTGCCAGCAGCGCGACAACAGGGGCCAACGTCCTGACTTTC. Translating it yields CASSATTGANVLTF. Full variable domain (rest looked up from reference TRBV9 and TRBJ2-6): DSGVTQTPKHLITATGQRVTLRCSPRSGDLSVYWYQQSLDQGLQFLIQYYNGEERAKGNILERFSAQQFPDLHSELNLSSLELGDSALYFCASSATTGANVLTFGAGSRLTVL.

The chain carries TRBV5-4 and TRBJ2-2; TRBD2 matches at 11 bases. The length of the CDR3 is 15 residues. Germline CDR1 is SGHNT and CDR2 is YYREEE (reference sequence). V was pared by 1 base and J by 5 bases, with 1 base of the junction left unmatched. DNA for the CDR3: TGTGCCAGCAGCTTGTTAGCGGGGGGGACCGGGGAGCTGTTTTTT. Residues: CASSLLAGGTGELFF.

The chain employs TRBV28 and TRBJ2-2; D call uncertain. The V gene's germline CDR1 is MDHEN and CDR2 SYDVKM. The CDR3 has 12 amino acids. Trimming took 6 bases from V and 5 from J, leaving 7 bases between them. CDR3 loop: CASSWGTGELFF. CDR3 DNA: TGTGCCAGCAGCTGGGGTACCGGGGAGCTGTTTTTT.